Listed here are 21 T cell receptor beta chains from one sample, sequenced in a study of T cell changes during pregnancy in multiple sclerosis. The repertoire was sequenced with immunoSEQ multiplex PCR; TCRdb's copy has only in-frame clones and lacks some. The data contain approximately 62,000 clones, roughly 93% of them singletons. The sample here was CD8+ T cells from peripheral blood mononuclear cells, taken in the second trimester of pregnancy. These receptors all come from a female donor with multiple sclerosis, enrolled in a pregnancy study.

The CDR3 DNA reads TGCAGCGTGTTTCAGGGGTCTTTAGGCGAGCAGTACTTC. It codes for CSVFQGSLGEQYF. The rearrangement joins TRBV29-1 to TRBJ2-7; a weak D match, TRBD1 (6 bases). The CDR3 is 13 amino acids. Germline CDR1 is SQVTM and CDR2 is ANQGSEA. Trimming left V 6 bases short and J 6 bases short, with 18 bases between.

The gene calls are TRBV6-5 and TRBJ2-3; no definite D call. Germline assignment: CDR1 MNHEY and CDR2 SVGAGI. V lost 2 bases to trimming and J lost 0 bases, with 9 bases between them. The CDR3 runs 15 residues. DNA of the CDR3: TGTGCCAGCAGTTACGAGGCGGATAGCACAGATACGCAGTATTTT. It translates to CASSYEADSTDTQYF.

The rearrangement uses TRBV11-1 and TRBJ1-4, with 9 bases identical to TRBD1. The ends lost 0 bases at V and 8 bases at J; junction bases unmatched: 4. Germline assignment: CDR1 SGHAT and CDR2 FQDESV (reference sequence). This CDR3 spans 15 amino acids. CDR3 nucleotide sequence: TGTGCCAGCAGCTTAGCGGTACAGGGGGCAGAAAAACTGTTTTTT. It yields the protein CASSLAVQGAEKLFF.

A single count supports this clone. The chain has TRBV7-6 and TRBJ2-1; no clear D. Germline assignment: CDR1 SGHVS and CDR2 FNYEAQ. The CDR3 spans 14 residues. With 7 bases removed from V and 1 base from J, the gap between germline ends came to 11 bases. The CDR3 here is CASNSGLSYNEQFF. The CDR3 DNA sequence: TGTGCCAGCAATTCCGGTCTATCCTACAATGAGCAGTTCTTC.

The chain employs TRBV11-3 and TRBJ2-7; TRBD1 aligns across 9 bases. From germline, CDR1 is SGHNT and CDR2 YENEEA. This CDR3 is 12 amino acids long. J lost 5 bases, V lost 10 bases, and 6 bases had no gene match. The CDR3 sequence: CATWDRAHEQYF. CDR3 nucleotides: TGTGCCACCTGGGACAGGGCCCACGAGCAGTACTTC.

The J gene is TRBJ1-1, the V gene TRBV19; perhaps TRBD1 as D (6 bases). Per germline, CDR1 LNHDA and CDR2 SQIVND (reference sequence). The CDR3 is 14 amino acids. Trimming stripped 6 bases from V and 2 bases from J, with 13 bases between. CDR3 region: CASSPSGGNTEAFF. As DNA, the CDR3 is TGTGCCAGTAGCCCCTCGGGGGGCAACACTGAAGCTTTCTTT.

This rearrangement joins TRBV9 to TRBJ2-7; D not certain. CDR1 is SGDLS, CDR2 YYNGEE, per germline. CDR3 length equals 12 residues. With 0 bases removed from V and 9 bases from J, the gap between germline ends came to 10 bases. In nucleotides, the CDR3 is TGTGCCAGCAGCGTAGCAGGTGGTGGGCAGTACTTC. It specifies CASSVAGGGQYF.

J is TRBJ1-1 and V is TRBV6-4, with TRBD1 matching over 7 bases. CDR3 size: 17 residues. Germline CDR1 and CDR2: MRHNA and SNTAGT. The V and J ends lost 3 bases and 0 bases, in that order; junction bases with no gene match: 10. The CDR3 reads CASSDPRTGHMNTEAFF. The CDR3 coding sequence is TGTGCCAGCAGTGATCCCCGGACAGGCCACATGAACACTGAAGCTTTCTTT.

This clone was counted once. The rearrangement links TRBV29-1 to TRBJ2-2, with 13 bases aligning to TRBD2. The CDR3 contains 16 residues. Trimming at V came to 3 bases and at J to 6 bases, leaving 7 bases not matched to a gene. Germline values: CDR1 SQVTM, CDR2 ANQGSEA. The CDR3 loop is CSVEGLAGSRAGELFF. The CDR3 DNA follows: TGCAGCGTTGAGGGACTAGCGGGATCACGGGCCGGGGAGCTGTTTTTT.

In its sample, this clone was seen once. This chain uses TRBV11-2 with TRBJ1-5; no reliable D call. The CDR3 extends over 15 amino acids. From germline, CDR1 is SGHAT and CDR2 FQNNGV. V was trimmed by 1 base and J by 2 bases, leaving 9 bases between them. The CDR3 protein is CASSLGATGNQPQHF. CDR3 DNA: TGTGCCAGCAGCTTAGGGGCCACGGGCAATCAGCCCCAGCATTTT.

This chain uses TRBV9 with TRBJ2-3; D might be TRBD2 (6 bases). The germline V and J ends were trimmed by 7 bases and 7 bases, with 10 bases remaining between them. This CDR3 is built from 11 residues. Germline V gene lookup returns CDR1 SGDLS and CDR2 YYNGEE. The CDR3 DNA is TGTGCCAGCGGGGGGTTAAATACGCAGTATTTT. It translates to CASGGLNTQYF. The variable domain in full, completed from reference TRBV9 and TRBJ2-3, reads DSGVTQTPKHLITATGQRVTLRCSPRSGDLSVYWYQQSLDQGLQFLIQYYNGEERAKGNILERFSAQQFPDLHSELNLSSLELGDSALYFCASGGLNTQYFGPGTRLTVL.

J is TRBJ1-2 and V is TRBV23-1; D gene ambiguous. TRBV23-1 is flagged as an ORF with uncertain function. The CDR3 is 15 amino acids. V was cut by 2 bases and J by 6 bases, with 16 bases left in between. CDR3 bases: TGCGCCAGCAGTCAACGTGGTCGGGATGACCATGGCTACACCTTC. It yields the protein CASSQRGRDDHGYTF.

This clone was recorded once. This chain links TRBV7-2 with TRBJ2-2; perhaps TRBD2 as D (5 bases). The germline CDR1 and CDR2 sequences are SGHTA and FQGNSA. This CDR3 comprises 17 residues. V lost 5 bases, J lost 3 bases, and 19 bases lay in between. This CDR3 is CASSTDPWERYTGELFF. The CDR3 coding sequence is TGTGCCAGCAGCACGGACCCATGGGAGCGATACACCGGGGAGCTGTTTTTT.

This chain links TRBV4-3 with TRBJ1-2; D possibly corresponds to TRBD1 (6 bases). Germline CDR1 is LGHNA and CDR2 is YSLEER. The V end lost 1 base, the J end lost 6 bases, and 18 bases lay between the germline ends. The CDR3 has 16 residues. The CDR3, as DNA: TGCGCCAGCAGCCAAGGTAGGCGTTGGACAGTGGATGGCTACACCTTC. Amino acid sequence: CASSQGRRWTVDGYTF.

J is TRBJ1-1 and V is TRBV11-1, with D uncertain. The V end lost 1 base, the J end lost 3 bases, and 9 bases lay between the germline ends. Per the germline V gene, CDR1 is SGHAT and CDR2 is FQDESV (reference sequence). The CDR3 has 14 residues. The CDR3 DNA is TGTGCCAGCAGCTTAGTACAATTCGACACTGAAGCTTTCTTT. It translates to CASSLVQFDTEAFF.

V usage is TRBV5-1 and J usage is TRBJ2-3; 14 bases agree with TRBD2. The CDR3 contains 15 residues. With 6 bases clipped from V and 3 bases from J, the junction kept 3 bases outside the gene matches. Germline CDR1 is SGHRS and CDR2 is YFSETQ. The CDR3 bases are TGCGCCAGCACGGGACTAGCGGGAGAAACAGATACGCAGTATTTT. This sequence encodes CASTGLAGETDTQYF.

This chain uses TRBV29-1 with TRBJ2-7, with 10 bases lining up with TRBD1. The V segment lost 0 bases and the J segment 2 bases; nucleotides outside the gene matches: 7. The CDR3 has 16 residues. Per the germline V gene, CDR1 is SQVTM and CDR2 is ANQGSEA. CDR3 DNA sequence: TGCAGCGTTGAAGATTCTCGACAGGGGGCCGCCTACGAGCAGTACTTC. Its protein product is CSVEDSRQGAAYEQYF.

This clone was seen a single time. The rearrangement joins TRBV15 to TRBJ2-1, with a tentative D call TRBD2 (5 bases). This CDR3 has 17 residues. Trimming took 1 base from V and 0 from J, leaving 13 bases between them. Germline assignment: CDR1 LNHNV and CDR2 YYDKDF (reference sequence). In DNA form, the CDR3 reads TGTGCCACCAGCAGAGGCCCCCCGGACTCCTCCTACAATGAGCAGTTCTTC. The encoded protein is CATSRGPPDSSYNEQFF.

The chain's CDR3 is CASSDGTGASNSPLHF. The CDR3 DNA is TGTGCCAGCAGCGATGGGACAGGGGCTTCGAATTCACCCCTCCACTTT. This rearrangement joins TRBV7-9 to TRBJ1-6, with 10 bases fitting TRBD1. Trimming took 5 bases from V and 7 from J; bases not matched to a gene: 8. Germline CDR1 reads SEHNR; CDR2 reads FQNEAQ (reference sequence). The CDR3 is 16 residues long.

The DNA of the CDR3 is TGTGCCTGGACCATCTGGGAAGGGGTCGGCTACACCTTC. It translates to CAWTIWEGVGYTF. V is TRBV30 and J is TRBJ1-2; D is possibly TRBD1 (5 bases). CDR1 and CDR2 from the germline V gene are GTSNPN and SVGIG (reference sequence). This CDR3 is built from 13 residues. Trimming shortened V by 4 bases and J by 8 bases, and 17 bases separated the two germline ends. The whole variable domain, remainder taken from reference TRBV30 and TRBJ1-2, is SQTIHQWPATLVQPVGSPLSLECTVEGTSNPNLYWYRQAAGRGLQLLFYSVGIGQISSEVPQNLSASRPQDRQFILSSKKLLLSDSGFYLCAWTIWEGVGYTFGSGTRLTVV.

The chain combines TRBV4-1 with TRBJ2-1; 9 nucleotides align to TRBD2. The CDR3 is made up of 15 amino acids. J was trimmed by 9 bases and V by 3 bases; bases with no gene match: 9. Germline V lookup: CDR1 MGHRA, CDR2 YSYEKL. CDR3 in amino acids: CASSHRGLATLEQFF. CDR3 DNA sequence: TGCGCCAGCAGCCACCGGGGACTAGCTACCCTTGAGCAGTTCTTC.